Below, 22 T cell receptor beta chains from the same sample are listed, as sequenced in a study of CD8 T cells in Susac syndrome. cDNA came from roughly 0.47 to 1 ug RNA primed by random hexamers. TCRdb reprocessed the immunoSEQ multiplex PCR reads with MiXCR, giving one entry per CDR3 protein. The sample lists 71,000 or so distinct CDR3 sequences, 93% seen once, with around 0.15% in the top ten. Sequencing was done on a sample of CD4+ T cells from PBMCs. Receptors were obtained from a human donor with Susac syndrome.

The chain is built from TRBV14 and TRBJ1-1, with D unresolved. The germline gives CDR1 SGHDN, CDR2 FVKESK. V shed 0 bases and J shed 3 bases, with 14 bases lying between them. This CDR3 is 16 amino acids long. This chain's CDR3 is CASSQEGRASDTEAFF. For the CDR3, the DNA is TGTGCCAGCAGCCAAGAGGGCCGAGCCTCGGACACTGAAGCTTTCTTT.

The rearrangement links TRBV20-1 to TRBJ2-1, with 11 bases fitting TRBD2. The CDR3 spans 16 residues. Germline CDR1 and CDR2: DFQATT and SNEGSKA (reference sequence). V lost 3 bases to trimming and J lost 4 bases; unmatched junction nucleotides: 8. The CDR3 protein is CSASRLAGNLYNEQFF. CDR3 nucleotide sequence: TGCAGTGCTAGTCGACTAGCGGGGAATTTATACAATGAGCAGTTCTTC.

The chain couples TRBV6-5 to TRBJ2-7, with 9 bases lining up with TRBD1. J was trimmed by 2 bases and V by 5 bases; bases with no gene match: 7. The CDR3 is 15 amino acids. The V gene's germline CDR1 is MNHEY and CDR2 SVGAGI. DNA of the CDR3: TGTGCCAGCAGTCAAGTGGGACAGGGACCCTACGAGCAGTACTTC. As protein: CASSQVGQGPYEQYF.

The chain's CDR3 is CASSPPGTLSSYEQYF. CDR3 in DNA: TGTGCCAGCAGTCCACCCGGGACGTTGAGCTCCTACGAGCAGTACTTC. The chain couples TRBV28 to TRBJ2-7; D possibly uses TRBD1 or TRBD2 (5 bases each). In germline, CDR1 is MDHEN, CDR2 SYDVKM. CDR3 length: 16 amino acids. Trimming took 5 bases from V and 0 from J, leaving 17 bases between them.

The chain carries TRBV5-4 and TRBJ1-2; TRBD1 agrees at 7 bases. This CDR3 has 13 amino acids. Germline assignment: CDR1 SGHNT and CDR2 YYREEE (reference sequence). The V and J ends lost 3 bases and 5 bases, in that order; junction bases with no gene match: 4. CDR3: CASSSGGGYGYTF. CDR3 DNA sequence: TGTGCCAGCAGCTCAGGGGGAGGGTATGGCTACACCTTC.

The rearrangement joins TRBV6-5 to TRBJ2-7; a weak D match, TRBD1 (5 bases). Germline CDR1 is MNHEY and CDR2 is SVGAGI. V lost 3 bases to trimming and J lost 1 base, with 10 bases between them. The CDR3 covers 14 residues. CDR3 region: CASSYRGRSYEQYF. In DNA, the CDR3 is TGTGCCAGCAGTTATAGGGGCAGGTCCTACGAGCAGTACTTC.

CDR3 region: CSAIREGQGTEAFF. The DNA of the CDR3 is TGCAGTGCTATTAGAGAAGGACAGGGGACTGAAGCTTTCTTT. The genes are TRBV20-1 and TRBJ1-1; 9 bases match TRBD1. The CDR3 length is 14 residues. J gave up 5 bases and V 4 bases, and 8 bases lay outside the gene matches. The germline V gene has CDR1 DFQATT and CDR2 SNEGSKA (reference sequence).

The rearrangement joins TRBV6-2 or TRBV6-3 to TRBJ2-7; 9 positions agree with TRBD1. The CDR3 has 14 amino acids. CDR1 is MNHEY and CDR2 is SVGEGT in the germline V gene. V lost 5 bases, J lost 8 bases, and 10 bases stayed unmatched. CDR3 nucleotide sequence: TGTGCCAGCAGTCCGCACCGGGACAGGGCTAAGCAGTACTTC. Its protein product is CASSPHRDRAKQYF.

The table lists this clonotype with a count of one. This sequence joins TRBV12-3 or TRBV12-4 and TRBJ1-6, with unresolved D. The CDR3 has 12 residues. V lost 6 bases and J lost 9, with 9 bases in between. DNA for the CDR3: TGTGCCAGCAGCCCCGGGCCTTCACCCCTCCACTTT. Its translation: CASSPGPSPLHF.

The V gene is TRBV29-1, the J gene TRBJ2-7; D not resolved. The germline V and J ends were trimmed by 6 bases and 2 bases, with 8 bases remaining between them. Germline V CDR1 and CDR2: SQVTM, ANQGSEA. This CDR3 region has 11 residues. CDR3 DNA: TGCAGCGTCTTGTTGACCTACGAGCAGTACTTC. This sequence encodes CSVLLTYEQYF.

The chain employs TRBV11-2 and TRBJ2-2; D uncertain. The CDR3 consists of 15 residues. Trimming stripped 1 base from V and 0 bases from J, with 6 bases between. CDR1 and CDR2 from the germline V gene are SGHAT and FQNNGV. The DNA of the CDR3 is TGTGCCAGCAGCTTAGGGGCGGCGAACACCGGGGAGCTGTTTTTT. Protein sequence: CASSLGAANTGELFF.

The J gene is TRBJ2-1, the V gene TRBV5-1; D is possibly TRBD1 (6 bases). The CDR3 runs to 11 residues. Trimming cost V 4 bases and J 9 bases, with 8 bases left between them. Germline CDR1 SGHRS, CDR2 YFSETQ. CDR3 nucleotide sequence: TGCGCCAGCAGCGCGGACAGTGAGCAGTTCTTC. It yields the protein CASSADSEQFF.

CDR3 amino acids: CASTSPGGFYEQYF. In DNA, the CDR3 is TGTGCCAGCACCTCCCCAGGGGGCTTCTACGAGCAGTACTTC. This rearrangement joins TRBV6-2 or TRBV6-3 to TRBJ2-7; 8 bases fit TRBD1. Germline V CDR1 and CDR2: MNHEY, SVGEGT. The CDR3 is 14 amino acids. The J segment lost 3 bases and the V segment lost 7 bases, leaving 8 bases of the junction unmatched.

The rearrangement links TRBV18 to TRBJ2-5; D remains unclear. Trimming removed 3 bases at V and 4 bases at J, with 15 bases between. Germline values: CDR1 KGHSH, CDR2 LQKENI. The CDR3 loop spans 15 amino acids. CDR3 sequence (DNA): TGTGCCAGCTCACCCTCGCTCGGTCCAACAGAGACCCAGTACTTC. It is translated as CASSPSLGPTETQYF.

This clonotype has only one observation. The rearrangement joins TRBV28 to TRBJ2-3; 9 bases are shared with TRBD1. This CDR3 is built from 16 residues. V dropped 5 bases and J dropped 4; count of bases not matched to a gene: 10. Germline-derived CDR1 and CDR2 are MDHEN and SYDVKM. This chain's CDR3 is CASSPIPGTGSDTQYF. The CDR3 nucleotides read TGTGCCAGCAGTCCCATTCCGGGGACAGGGTCAGATACGCAGTATTTT.

The chain employs TRBV7-2 and TRBJ1-2; D is perhaps TRBD1 (6 bases). The length of the CDR3 is 14 residues. The germline V gene has CDR1 SGHTA and CDR2 FQGNSA. V was cut by 1 base and J by 8 bases, with 14 bases left in between. The CDR3 coding sequence is TGTGCCAGCAGCTTAGGGACAGCAGGGGCGGGCTACACCTTC. It codes for CASSLGTAGAGYTF.

The V and J genes are TRBV7-2 and TRBJ1-6, with 7 bases aligning to TRBD1. The junction had 11 bases not matched to a gene; V was cut back by 5 bases and J by 16 bases. The germline CDR1 and CDR2 sequences are SGHTA and FQGNSA. The CDR3 totals 13 residues. The CDR3 coding sequence is TGTGCCAGCAGCCAGGAAAGACAGGGTGGACTCCACTTT. The encoded protein is CASSQERQGGLHF. The full variable domain, in which reference TRBV7-2 and TRBJ1-6 provide the parts outside the CDR3, is GAGVSQSPSNKVTEKGKDVELRCDPISGHTALYWYRQSLGQGLEFLIYFQGNSAPDKSGLPSDRFSAERTGGSVSTLTIQRTQQEDSAVYLCASSQERQGGLHFGNGTRLTVT.

Only a few counts were recorded for this clonotype. The chain joins TRBV7-2 to TRBJ1-1; possibly TRBD1 for D (5 bases). Germline assignment: CDR1 SGHTA and CDR2 FQGNSA. The V end was cut by 1 base, the J end by 2 bases, with 11 bases between. The CDR3 length is 15 residues. Here the CDR3 reads CASSLGTGTNTEAFF. CDR3 DNA sequence: TGTGCCAGCAGCTTAGGTACAGGAACAAACACTGAAGCTTTCTTT.

The V and J genes are TRBV4-1 and TRBJ1-5; tentatively, D is TRBD1 (5 bases). Trimming took off 2 bases at V and 0 bases at J, with 20 bases between the two ends. Per germline, CDR1 MGHRA and CDR2 YSYEKL. The CDR3 runs to 19 residues. CDR3 in amino acids: CASSQLRGGVTISNQPQHF. CDR3 DNA: TGCGCCAGCAGCCAACTAAGGGGAGGGGTCACGATTAGCAATCAGCCCCAGCATTTT.

The chain links TRBV7-9 to TRBJ2-3; TRBD2 is a possible D gene (6 bases). The CDR3 length is 17 residues. The germline V gene has CDR1 SEHNR and CDR2 FQNEAQ (reference sequence). The ends were cut back, 3 bases at V and 2 bases at J, with 18 bases in the middle. The CDR3 region is CASSFPRDLRLTDTQYF. Here the CDR3 DNA reads TGTGCCAGCAGCTTTCCGCGGGACTTACGGCTCACAGATACGCAGTATTTT.

The chain couples TRBV2 to TRBJ2-3; D is perhaps TRBD1 or TRBD2 (5 bases each). From germline, CDR1 is SNHLY and CDR2 FYNNEI. V lost 3 bases, J lost 2 bases, and 9 bases lay in between. CDR3 size: 14 residues. The CDR3 DNA sequence: TGTGCCAGCAGTGACCGGGACCCCACAGATACGCAGTATTTT. The encoded protein is CASSDRDPTDTQYF.

The rearrangement links TRBV7-9 to TRBJ2-7; perhaps D is TRBD1 or TRBD2 (7 bases each). The V and J ends lost 5 bases and 5 bases respectively, with 19 bases between them. Germline CDR1 is SEHNR and CDR2 is FQNEAQ (reference sequence). The CDR3 length is 15 residues. CDR3 sequence reads: CASSQIGRGGDEQYF. The CDR3 DNA reads TGTGCCAGCAGCCAGATCGGCAGGGGGGGAGACGAGCAGTACTTC.